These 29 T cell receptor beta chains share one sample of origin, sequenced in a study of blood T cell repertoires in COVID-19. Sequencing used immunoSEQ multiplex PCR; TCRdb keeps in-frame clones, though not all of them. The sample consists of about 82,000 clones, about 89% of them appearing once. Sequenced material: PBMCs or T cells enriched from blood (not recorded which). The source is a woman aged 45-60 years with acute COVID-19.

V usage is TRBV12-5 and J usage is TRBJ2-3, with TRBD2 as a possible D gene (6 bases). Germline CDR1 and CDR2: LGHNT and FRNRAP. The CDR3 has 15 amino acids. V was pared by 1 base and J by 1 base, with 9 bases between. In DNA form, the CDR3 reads TGTGCTAGTGGTTTGGCGGGAGTTGGCACAGATACGCAGTATTTT. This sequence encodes CASGLAGVGTDTQYF. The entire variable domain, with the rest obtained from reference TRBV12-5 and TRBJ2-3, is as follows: DARVTQTPRHKVTEMGQEVTMRCQPILGHNTVFWYRQTMMQGLELLAYFRNRAPLDDSGMPKDRFSAEMPDATLATLKIQPSEPRDSAVYFCASGLAGVGTDTQYFGPGTRLTVL.

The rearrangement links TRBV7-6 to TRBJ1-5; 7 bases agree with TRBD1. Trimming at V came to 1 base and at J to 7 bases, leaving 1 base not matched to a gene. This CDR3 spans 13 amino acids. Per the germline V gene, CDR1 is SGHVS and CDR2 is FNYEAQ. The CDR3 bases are TGTGCCAGCAGCTTAGGGGACAGCCAGCCCCAGCATTTT. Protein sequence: CASSLGDSQPQHF.

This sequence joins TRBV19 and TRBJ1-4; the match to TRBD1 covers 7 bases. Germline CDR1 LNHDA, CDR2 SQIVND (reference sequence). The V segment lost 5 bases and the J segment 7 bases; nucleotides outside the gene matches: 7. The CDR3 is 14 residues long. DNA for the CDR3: TGTGCCAGTAGTTTGCGACAGGGAAGTGAAAAACTGTTTTTT. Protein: CASSLRQGSEKLFF.

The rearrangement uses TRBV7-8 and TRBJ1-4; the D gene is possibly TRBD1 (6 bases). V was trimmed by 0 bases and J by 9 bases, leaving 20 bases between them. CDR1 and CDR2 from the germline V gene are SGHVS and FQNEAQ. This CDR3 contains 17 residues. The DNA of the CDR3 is TGTGCCAGCAGCTTAGCGGCGGGGGGCAGGGCGGAAAAAAAACTGTTTTTT. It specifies CASSLAAGGRAEKKLFF.

CDR3 nucleotides: TGTGCCAGCAGCTTGGGTCTAGCTAATGAAAAACTGTTTTTT. Residues: CASSLGLANEKLFF. V gene TRBV11-3 combines with J gene TRBJ1-4; D unresolved. This CDR3 is built from 14 residues. The ends were cut back, 3 bases at V and 3 bases at J, with 8 bases in the middle. Per the germline V gene, CDR1 is SGHNT and CDR2 is YENEEA.

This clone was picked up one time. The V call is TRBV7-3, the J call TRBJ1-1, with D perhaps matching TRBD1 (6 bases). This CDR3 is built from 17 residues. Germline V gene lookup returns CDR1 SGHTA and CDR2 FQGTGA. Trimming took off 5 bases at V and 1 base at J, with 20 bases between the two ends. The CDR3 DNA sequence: TGTGCCAGCAGCACCACACAGGACCTCAGGGGGAACACTGAAGCTTTCTTT. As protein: CASSTTQDLRGNTEAFF.

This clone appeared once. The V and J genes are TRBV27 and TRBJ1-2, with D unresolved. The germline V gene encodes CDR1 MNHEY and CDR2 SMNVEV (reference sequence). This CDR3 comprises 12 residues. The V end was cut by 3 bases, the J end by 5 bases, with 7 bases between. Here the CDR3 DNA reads TGTGCCAGCAGTTTTGCCGGTTATGGCTACACCTTC. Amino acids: CASSFAGYGYTF.

The CDR3 spells CASSPRLAGGIYEQYF. The CDR3, as DNA: TGTGCCAGCTCACCTCGACTAGCGGGAGGGATCTACGAGCAGTACTTC. The chain employs TRBV18 and TRBJ2-7; the match to TRBD2 covers 14 bases. This CDR3 comprises 16 residues. The germline V gene has CDR1 KGHSH and CDR2 LQKENI. V was clipped by 3 bases and J by 3 bases; unmatched bases: 4. Combining the CDR3 with reference TRBV18 and TRBJ2-7 gives the whole variable domain NAGVMQNPRHLVRRRGQEARLRCSPMKGHSHVYWYRQLPEEGLKFMVYLQKENIIDESGMPKERFSAEFPKEGPSILRIQQVVRGDSAAYFCASSPRLAGGIYEQYFGPGTRLTVT.

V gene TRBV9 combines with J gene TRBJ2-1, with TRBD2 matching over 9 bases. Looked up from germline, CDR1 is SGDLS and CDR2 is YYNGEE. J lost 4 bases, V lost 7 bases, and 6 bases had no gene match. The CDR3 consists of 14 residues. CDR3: CASSLAGKYNEQFF. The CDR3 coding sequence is TGTGCCAGCTCCCTAGCGGGAAAATACAATGAGCAGTTCTTC.

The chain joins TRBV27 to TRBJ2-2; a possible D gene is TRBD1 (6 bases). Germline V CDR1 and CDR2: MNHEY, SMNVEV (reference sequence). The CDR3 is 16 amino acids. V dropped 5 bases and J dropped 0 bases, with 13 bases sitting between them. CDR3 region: CASSPWGLTNTGELFF. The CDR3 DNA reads TGTGCCAGCAGTCCCTGGGGGCTCACGAACACCGGGGAGCTGTTTTTT.

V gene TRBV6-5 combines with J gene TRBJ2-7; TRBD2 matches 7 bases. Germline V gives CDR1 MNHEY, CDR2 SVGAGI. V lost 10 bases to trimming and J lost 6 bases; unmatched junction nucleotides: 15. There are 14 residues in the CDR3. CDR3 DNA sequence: TGTGCCACACATCGGGGGACTACCTCCGGCGAGCAGTACTTC. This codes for CATHRGTTSGEQYF.

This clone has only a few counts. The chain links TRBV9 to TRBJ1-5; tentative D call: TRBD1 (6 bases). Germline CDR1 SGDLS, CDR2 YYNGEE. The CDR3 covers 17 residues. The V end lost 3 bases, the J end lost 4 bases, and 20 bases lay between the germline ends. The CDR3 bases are TGTGCCAGCAGCGGTGGGGGCTCGTCTACTTCTAATCAGCCCCAGCATTTT. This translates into CASSGGGSSTSNQPQHF.

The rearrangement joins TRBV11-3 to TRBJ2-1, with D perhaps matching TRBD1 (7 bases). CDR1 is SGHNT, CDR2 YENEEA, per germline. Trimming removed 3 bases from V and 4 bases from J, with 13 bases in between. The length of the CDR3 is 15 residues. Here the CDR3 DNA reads TGTGCCAGCAGCTTGGGGGGACAGTCATACAATGAGCAGTTCTTC. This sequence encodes CASSLGGQSYNEQFF.

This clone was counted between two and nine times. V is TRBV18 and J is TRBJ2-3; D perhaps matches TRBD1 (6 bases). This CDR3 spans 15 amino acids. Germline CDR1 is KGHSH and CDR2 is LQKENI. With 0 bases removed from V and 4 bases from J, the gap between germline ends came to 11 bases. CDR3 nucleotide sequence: TGTGCCAGCTCACCACCTGTCCAGGGGTCAGATACGCAGTATTTT. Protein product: CASSPPVQGSDTQYF. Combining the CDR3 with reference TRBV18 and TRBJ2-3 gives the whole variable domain NAGVMQNPRHLVRRRGQEARLRCSPMKGHSHVYWYRQLPEEGLKFMVYLQKENIIDESGMPKERFSAEFPKEGPSILRIQQVVRGDSAAYFCASSPPVQGSDTQYFGPGTRLTVL.

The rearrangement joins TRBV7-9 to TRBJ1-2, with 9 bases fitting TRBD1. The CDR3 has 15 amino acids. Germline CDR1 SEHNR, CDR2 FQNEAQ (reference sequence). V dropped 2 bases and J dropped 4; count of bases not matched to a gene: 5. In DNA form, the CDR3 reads TGTGCCAGCAGCTTAACAGGGGGCGGATTCTATGGCTACACCTTC. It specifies CASSLTGGGFYGYTF. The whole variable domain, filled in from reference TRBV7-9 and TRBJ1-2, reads DTGVSQNPRHKITKRGQNVTFRCDPISEHNRLYWYRQTLGQGPEFLTYFQNEAQLEKSRLLSDRFSAERPKGSFSTLEIQRTEQGDSAMYLCASSLTGGGFYGYTFGSGTRLTVV.

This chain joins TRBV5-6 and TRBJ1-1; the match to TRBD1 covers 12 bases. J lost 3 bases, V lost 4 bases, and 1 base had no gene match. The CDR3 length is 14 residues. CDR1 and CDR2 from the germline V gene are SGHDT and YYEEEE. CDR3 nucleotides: TGTGCCAGCAGCCGGGACAGGGGGCACACTGAAGCTTTCTTT. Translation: CASSRDRGHTEAFF.

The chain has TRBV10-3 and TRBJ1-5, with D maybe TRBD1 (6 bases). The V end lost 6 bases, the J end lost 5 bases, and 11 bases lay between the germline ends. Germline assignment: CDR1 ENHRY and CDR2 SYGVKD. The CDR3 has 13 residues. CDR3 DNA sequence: TGTGCCATCAGAATCGCAGGGGATCAGCCCCAGCATTTT. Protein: CAIRIAGDQPQHF.

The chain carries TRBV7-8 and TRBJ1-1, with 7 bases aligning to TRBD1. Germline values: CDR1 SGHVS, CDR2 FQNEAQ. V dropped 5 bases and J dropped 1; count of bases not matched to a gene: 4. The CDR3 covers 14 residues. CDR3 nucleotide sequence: TGTGCCAGCAGCCCACGACAGGGGAACACTGAAGCTTTCTTT. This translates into CASSPRQGNTEAFF.

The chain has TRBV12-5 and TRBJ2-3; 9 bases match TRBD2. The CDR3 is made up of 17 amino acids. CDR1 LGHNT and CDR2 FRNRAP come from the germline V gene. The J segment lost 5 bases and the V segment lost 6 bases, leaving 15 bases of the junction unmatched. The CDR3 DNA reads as TGTGCTAGTGGCGCGGGATCTGGACTAGCGTACGGAGATACGCAGTATTTT. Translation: CASGAGSGLAYGDTQYF.

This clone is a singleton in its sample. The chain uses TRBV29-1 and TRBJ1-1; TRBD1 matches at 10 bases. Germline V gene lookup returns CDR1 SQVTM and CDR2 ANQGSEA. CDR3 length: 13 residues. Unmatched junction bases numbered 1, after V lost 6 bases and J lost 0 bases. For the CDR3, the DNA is TGCAGCGTCGACAGGGGGCTGAACACTGAAGCTTTCTTT. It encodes CSVDRGLNTEAFF.

CDR3 in amino acids: CAWTLGGPRVLNTEAFF. CDR3 nucleotides: TGTGCCTGGACCCTTGGCGGGCCGAGGGTTTTGAACACTGAAGCTTTCTTT. The V and J genes are TRBV30 and TRBJ1-1; no firm D call. V dropped 4 bases and J dropped 0 bases, with 21 bases sitting between them. The CDR3 length is 17 residues. CDR1 and CDR2 from the germline V gene are GTSNPN and SVGIG (reference sequence).

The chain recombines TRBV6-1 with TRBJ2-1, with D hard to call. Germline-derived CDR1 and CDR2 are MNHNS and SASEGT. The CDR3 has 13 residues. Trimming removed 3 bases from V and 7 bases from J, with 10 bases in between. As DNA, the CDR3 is TGTGCCAGCAGTGAGACCCCGAGGAATGAGCAGTTCTTC. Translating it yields CASSETPRNEQFF.

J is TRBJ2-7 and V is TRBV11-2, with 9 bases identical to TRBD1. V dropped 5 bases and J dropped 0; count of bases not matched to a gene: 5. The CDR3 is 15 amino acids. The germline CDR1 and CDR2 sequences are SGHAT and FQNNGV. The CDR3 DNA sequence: TGTGCCAGCAGCCCTGGACAGGGGAACTCCTACGAGCAGTACTTC. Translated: CASSPGQGNSYEQYF.

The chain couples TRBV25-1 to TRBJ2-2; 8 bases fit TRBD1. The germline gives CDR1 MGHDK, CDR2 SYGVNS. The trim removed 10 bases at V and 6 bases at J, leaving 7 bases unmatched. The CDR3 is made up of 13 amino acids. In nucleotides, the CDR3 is TGTGCCACCATGACAGGGGTGGCCGGGGAGCTGTTTTTT. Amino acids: CATMTGVAGELFF.

This CDR3 is CASSPGLLDTEAFF. The CDR3 DNA reads as TGTGCCAGCAGTCCAGGGTTATTAGACACTGAAGCTTTCTTT. This chain uses TRBV2 with TRBJ1-1; D is possibly TRBD1 (5 bases). V lost 5 bases and J 3 bases, leaving 13 bases between the germline ends. Germline loops: CDR1 SNHLY, CDR2 FYNNEI. The CDR3 sequence is 14 residues long.

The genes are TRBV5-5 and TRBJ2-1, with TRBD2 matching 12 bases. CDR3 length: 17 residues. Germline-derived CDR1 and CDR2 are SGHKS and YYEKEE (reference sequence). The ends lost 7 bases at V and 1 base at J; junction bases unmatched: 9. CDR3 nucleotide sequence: TGTGCCAGCTTTCGCCTAGCGGGAGGGCCTTCCTACAATGAGCAGTTCTTC. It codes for CASFRLAGGPSYNEQFF.

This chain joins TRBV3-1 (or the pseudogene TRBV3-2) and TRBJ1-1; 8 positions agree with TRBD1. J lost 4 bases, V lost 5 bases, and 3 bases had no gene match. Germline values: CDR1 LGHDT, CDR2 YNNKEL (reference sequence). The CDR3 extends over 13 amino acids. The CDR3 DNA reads TGTGCCAGCAGCAAGACAGGGGTCACTGAAGCTTTCTTT. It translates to CASSKTGVTEAFF.

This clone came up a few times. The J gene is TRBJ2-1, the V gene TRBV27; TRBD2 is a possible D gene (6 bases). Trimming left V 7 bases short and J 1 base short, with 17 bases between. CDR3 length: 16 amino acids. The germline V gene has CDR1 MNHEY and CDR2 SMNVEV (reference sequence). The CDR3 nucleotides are TGTGCCAGCACCTTGGGTCCAGGGACTTCCTACAATGAGCAGTTCTTC. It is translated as CASTLGPGTSYNEQFF.

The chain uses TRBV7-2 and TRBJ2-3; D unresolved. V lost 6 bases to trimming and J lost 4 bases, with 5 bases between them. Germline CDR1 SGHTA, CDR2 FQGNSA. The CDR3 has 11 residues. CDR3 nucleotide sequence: TGTGCCAGCAGACGGTCAGATACGCAGTATTTT. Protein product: CASRRSDTQYF.